This T cell receptor beta chain derives from a study of cytomegalovirus exposure and HLA in healthy donors. Study results and caveats: Relative to equally common others, HLA-associated TCR beta chains showed greater clonal expansion in a later analysis.

Germline CDR1 reads SGHAT; CDR2 reads FQNNGV. CDR3 size: 19 residues. J was trimmed by 0 bases and V by 5 bases; bases with no gene match: 12. In its sample, this clone was seen a few times. What it recognizes is unknown. PCR was performed using 60 Vbeta and 13 Jbeta primers. TCRdb's copy holds only in-frame clones and misses some; the assay was immunoSEQ multiplex PCR. The sample yields about 170,000 clones, 85% seen once. Source material: PBMCs. J is TRBJ2-1 and V is TRBV11-2, with TRBD2 matching over 11 bases. This clonotype originated in a boy aged 2 to 10 in good health and CMV-seronegative. The CDR3 loop is CASSRTSGGYSSSYNEQFF. The CDR3 DNA reads TGTGCCAGCAGCCGAACTAGCGGGGGCTATTCCAGCTCCTACAATGAGCAGTTCTTC.